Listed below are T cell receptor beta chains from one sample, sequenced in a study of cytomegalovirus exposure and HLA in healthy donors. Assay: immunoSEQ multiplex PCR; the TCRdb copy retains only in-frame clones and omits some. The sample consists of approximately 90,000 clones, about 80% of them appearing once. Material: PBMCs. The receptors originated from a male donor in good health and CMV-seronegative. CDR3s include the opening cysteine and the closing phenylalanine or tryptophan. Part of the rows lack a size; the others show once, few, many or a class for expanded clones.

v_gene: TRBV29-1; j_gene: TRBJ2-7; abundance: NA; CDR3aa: CSVVGLTGQGGSEQYF
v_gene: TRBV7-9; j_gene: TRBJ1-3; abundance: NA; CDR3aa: CASSLNRGNTIYF
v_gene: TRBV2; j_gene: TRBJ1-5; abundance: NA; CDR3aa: CASILHPQILQPQHF
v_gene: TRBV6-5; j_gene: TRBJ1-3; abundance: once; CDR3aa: CASSYRTGASGNTIYF
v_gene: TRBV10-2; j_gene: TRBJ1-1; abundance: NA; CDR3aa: CASRESGSGTEAFF
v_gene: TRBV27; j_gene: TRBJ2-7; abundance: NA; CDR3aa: CASSPIGDRHEQYF
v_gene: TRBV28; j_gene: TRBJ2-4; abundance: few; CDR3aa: CASSSMDIQYF
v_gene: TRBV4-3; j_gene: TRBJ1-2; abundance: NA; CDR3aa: CASSQDGEDYGYTF
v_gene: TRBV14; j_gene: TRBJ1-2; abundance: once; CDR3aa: CASSPHRGNYGYTF
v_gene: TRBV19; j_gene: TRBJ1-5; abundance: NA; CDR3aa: CASSLSPGDHQPQHF
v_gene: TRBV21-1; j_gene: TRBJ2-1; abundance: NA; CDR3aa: CASSKWTGRPPDEQFF
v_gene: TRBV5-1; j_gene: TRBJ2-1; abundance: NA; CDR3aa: CASSLWISGNYNEQFF
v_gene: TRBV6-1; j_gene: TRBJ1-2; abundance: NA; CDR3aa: CASSEGPGQGNVKGYTF
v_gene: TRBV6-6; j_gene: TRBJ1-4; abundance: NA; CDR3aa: CASSPGQGYEKLFF
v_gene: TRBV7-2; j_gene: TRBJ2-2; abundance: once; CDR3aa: CASSYLSQGRVTGELFF
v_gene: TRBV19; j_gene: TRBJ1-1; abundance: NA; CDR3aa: CATLDRGESTEAFF
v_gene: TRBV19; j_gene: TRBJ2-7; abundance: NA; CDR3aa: CASRFRDRGYEQYF
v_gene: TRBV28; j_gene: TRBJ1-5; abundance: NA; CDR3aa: CASSYYFRGQNQPQHF
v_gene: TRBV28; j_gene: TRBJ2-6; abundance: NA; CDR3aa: CASSFRDSRSVALTGANVLTF
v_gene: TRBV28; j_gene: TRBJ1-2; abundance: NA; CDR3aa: CASSSIYMSYGYTF
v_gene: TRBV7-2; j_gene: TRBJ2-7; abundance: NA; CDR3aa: CASSLVESYEQYF